The rows below give T cell receptor beta chains drawn from one sample of a study of cytomegalovirus exposure and HLA in healthy donors. The method was immunoSEQ multiplex PCR; TCRdb's version includes in-frame clones alone and lacks a portion of them. The sample includes 130,000 to 150,000 clones, around 79% of them seen just once. Sequencing was carried out using PBMCs. These receptors all come from a male donor in good health and CMV-seronegative. Both conserved end residues are part of each CDR3. A D gene is named only where the DNA matches it firmly. Some rows mark clone size as missing; the rest say once, few, many or name a class of expanded clone.

TRBD2	15	NA	TRBV7-3	TRBJ2-1	CASSLLERDYNEQFF
NA	16	NA	TRBV7-6	TRBJ2-3	CASSLVQGSGTDTQYF
TRBD1	19	NA	TRBV19	TRBJ1-5	CASRDDGQEPLLSNQPQHF
TRBD1	14	NA	TRBV11-2	TRBJ1-3	CASSRQGEGNTIYF
NA	13	NA	TRBV6-1	TRBJ2-7	CASSAGQIYEQYF
NA	13	NA	TRBV19	TRBJ1-3	CASSIEVLQTIYF
NA	16	NA	TRBV10-3	TRBJ1-5	CAISESAGAGNQPQHF
TRBD2	15	once	TRBV29-1	TRBJ2-5	CSVGSGGASGETQYF
NA	13	NA	TRBV7-9	TRBJ1-1	CASSLAGNTEAFF
NA	13	once	TRBV5-6	TRBJ2-2	CASSLVSAGELFF
TRBD1	14	NA	TRBV7-8	TRBJ1-5	CASSIDRAGQPQHF
TRBD1	14	NA	TRBV27	TRBJ2-7	CASSTFRDRGEQYF
TRBD2	16	few	TRBV5-1	TRBJ2-3	CASSSGTSGVTDTQYF
NA	13	few	TRBV27	TRBJ1-5	CASSLGWGGPQHF
NA	17	NA	TRBV18	TRBJ1-1	CASTGLPISKMNTEAFF
NA	16	NA	TRBV30	TRBJ2-3	CAWNRLGGGPTDTQYF
NA	14	NA	TRBV19	TRBJ1-2	CASSLVESIYGYTF
TRBD1	16	NA	TRBV25-1	TRBJ2-5	CASSVGGTGFRETQYF
TRBD1	12	NA	TRBV6-5	TRBJ2-7	CATRQGSYEQYF
NA	13	medium-sized	TRBV7-9	TRBJ1-5	CASSLVLNQPQHF
NA	15	NA	TRBV7-9	NA	CASSFPGVFGNEQYF
TRBD1	13	NA	TRBV29-1	TRBJ1-2	CSVDVRGYRGYTF
TRBD1	13	once	TRBV7-9	TRBJ1-2	CASRRTGDYGYTF
NA	15	NA	TRBV6-4	TRBJ2-1	CASSDSRSPYNEQFF
NA	11	once	TRBV30	TRBJ1-1	CACMAGLSAFF
TRBD1	12	few	TRBV29-1	TRBJ1-1	CSAIQGVTEAFF
NA	16	NA	TRBV6-5	TRBJ2-1	CASSYTVTGSYNEQFF
NA	14	NA	TRBV6-1	TRBJ2-1	CASSVIPQGYEQFF
TRBD1	18	NA	TRBV18	TRBJ2-1	CASSPVEGQGYSYNEQFF
TRBD1	15	NA	TRBV7-3	TRBJ2-2	CASSSPGQGTGELFF
TRBD1	13	NA	TRBV5-1	TRBJ2-1	CASSTGQGGEQFF
NA	16	NA	TRBV25-1	TRBJ2-6	CASMGQDHSGANVLTF
NA	13	NA	TRBV27	TRBJ2-7	CASSLQTQYEQYF
TRBD2	19	NA	TRBV5-1	TRBJ2-7	CASSLLETSGPSSHYEQYF
TRBD2	16	NA	TRBV7-2	TRBJ2-5	CASSLGTAGVEETQYF
TRBD2	12	NA	TRBV30	TRBJ2-7	CAYRGGTYEQYF
NA	15	NA	TRBV4-2	TRBJ1-2	CASSQVAGPNYGYTF
TRBD1	15	NA	TRBV7-9	TRBJ2-7	CASSQRQGIPYEQYF
TRBD2	14	NA	TRBV2	TRBJ2-5	CASTELAGAQAQYF
TRBD2	17	NA	TRBV7-3	TRBJ2-3	CASSLWRLAGRKDTQYF
NA	13	NA	TRBV2	TRBJ1-5	CASSSQGNQPQHF
TRBD1	19	NA	TRBV6-7	TRBJ1-4	CASSVPGQGMDRTNEKLFF
TRBD1	14	NA	TRBV5-1	TRBJ1-1	CASRWDRDNTEAFF
NA	19	NA	TRBV29-1	TRBJ2-7	CSVEGFSLEGTLNFYEQYF
NA	14	NA	TRBV7-8	TRBJ1-3	CASSLGHAGNTIYF
TRBD1	15	NA	TRBV5-1	TRBJ1-5	CASSPGQGGAQPQHF
TRBD1	16	NA	TRBV7-9	TRBJ2-2	CASSLLGQGLGGELFF
TRBD1	14	NA	TRBV4-1	TRBJ2-1	CASSQLQGENEQFF